The 3 T cell receptor beta chains in this list originate from one sample, sequenced in a study of STAT5B mutations in CD4+ large granular lymphocyte leukemia. The protocol was immunoSEQ multiplex PCR, while the TCRdb copy is restricted to in-frame clones and leaves out a portion. The table includes roughly 46,000 clones, around 81% detected once. The sequenced material came from CD4+ T cells from blood buffy coats. Receptors originate from a human donor in good health.

This clone was detected a few times. The chain has TRBV4-2 and TRBJ1-2, with a weak D call TRBD1 (6 bases). Trimming took 1 base from V and 6 from J, leaving 9 bases between them. Germline lookup yields CDR1 LGHNA and CDR2 YNFKEQ. CDR3 length: 13 amino acids. CDR3 DNA: TGTGCCAGCAGCCAAGTAAACAGGGATGGCTACACCTTC. Translating gives CASSQVNRDGYTF.

V is TRBV10-3 and J is TRBJ2-5, with D hard to call. The germline V gene encodes CDR1 ENHRY and CDR2 SYGVKD. Trimming stripped 1 base from V and 4 bases from J, with 4 bases between. The CDR3 totals 12 residues. The CDR3 loop reads CAISEWRETQYF. DNA for the CDR3: TGTGCCATCAGTGAGTGGCGAGAGACCCAGTACTTC.

This clone was seen a single time. Here the CDR3 reads CASSLVLAGSYNEQFF. The DNA of the CDR3 is TGTGCCAGCAGCTTAGTCTTAGCGGGAAGCTACAATGAGCAGTTCTTC. The rearrangement links TRBV13 to TRBJ2-1; 8 positions match TRBD2. This CDR3 is built from 16 residues. Trimming at V came to 1 base and at J to 3 bases, leaving 5 bases not matched to a gene. Germline V gives CDR1 PRHDT, CDR2 FYEKMQ (reference sequence).